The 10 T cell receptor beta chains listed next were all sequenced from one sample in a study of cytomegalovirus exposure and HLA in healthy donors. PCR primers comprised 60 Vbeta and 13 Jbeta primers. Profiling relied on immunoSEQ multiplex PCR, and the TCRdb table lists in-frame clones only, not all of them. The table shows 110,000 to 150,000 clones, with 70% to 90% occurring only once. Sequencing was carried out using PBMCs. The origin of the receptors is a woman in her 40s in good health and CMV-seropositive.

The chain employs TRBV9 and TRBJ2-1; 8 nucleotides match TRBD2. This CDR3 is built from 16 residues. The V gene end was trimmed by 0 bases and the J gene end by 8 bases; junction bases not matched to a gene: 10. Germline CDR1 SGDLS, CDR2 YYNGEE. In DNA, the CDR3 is TGTGCCAGCAGCGTAGGTGCGGGACTAGGAAGGGATGAGCAGTTCTTC. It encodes CASSVGAGLGRDEQFF.

CDR3 nucleotide sequence: TGTGCCAGCAGCGTAGGCCCAGCGGGAGTACGCGAGCAGTACTTC. Amino acids: CASSVGPAGVREQYF. The rearrangement uses TRBV9 and TRBJ2-7; 8 bases line up with TRBD2. Germline CDR1 and CDR2: SGDLS and YYNGEE. The CDR3 covers 15 residues. Germline trimming cut 0 bases from V and 6 bases from J; bases unmatched to any gene: 8.

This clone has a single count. This CDR3 reads CASSDWGQGVNSPLHF. CDR3 in DNA: TGTGCCAGCAGTGACTGGGGGCAGGGGGTGAATTCACCCCTCCACTTT. V is TRBV2 and J is TRBJ1-6, with TRBD1 matching over 7 bases. The CDR3 sequence is 16 residues long. Trimming removed 3 bases from V and 7 bases from J; junction bases left unmatched: 9. Germline V gene sequence: CDR1 SNHLY, CDR2 FYNNEI.

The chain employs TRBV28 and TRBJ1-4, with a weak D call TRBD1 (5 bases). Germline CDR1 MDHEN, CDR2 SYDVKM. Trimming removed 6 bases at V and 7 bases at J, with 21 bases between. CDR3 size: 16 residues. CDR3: CASSSLGAGRREKLFF. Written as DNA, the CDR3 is TGTGCCAGCAGCTCCCTCGGGGCAGGGAGGCGTGAAAAACTGTTTTTT.

Here the CDR3 reads CASSLYEQYF. DNA of the CDR3: TGTGCCAGCAGTCTCTACGAGCAGTACTTC. The chain carries TRBV6-1 and TRBJ2-5; D gene uncertain. The DNA end is a closer match to TRBJ2-7, so the J assignment may be wrong. The CDR3 length is 10 residues. Germline V gene lookup returns CDR1 MNHNS and CDR2 SASEGT.

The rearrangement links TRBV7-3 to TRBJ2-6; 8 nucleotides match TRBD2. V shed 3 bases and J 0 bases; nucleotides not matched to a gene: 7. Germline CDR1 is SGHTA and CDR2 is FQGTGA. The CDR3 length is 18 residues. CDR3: CASSLGGLGFSGANVLTF. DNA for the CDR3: TGTGCCAGCAGCTTGGGGGGACTAGGGTTCTCTGGGGCCAACGTCCTGACTTTC.

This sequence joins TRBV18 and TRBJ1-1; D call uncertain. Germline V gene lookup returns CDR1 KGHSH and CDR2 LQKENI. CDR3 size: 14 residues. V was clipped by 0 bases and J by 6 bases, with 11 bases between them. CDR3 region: CASSPPRGFAEAFF. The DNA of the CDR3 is TGTGCCAGCTCACCACCCCGGGGTTTCGCTGAAGCTTTCTTT.

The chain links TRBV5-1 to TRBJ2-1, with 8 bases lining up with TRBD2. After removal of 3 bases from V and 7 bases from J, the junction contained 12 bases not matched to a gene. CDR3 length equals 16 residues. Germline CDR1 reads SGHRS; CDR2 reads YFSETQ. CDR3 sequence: CASSSGGSGGHNEQFF. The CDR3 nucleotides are TGCGCCAGCAGCTCCGGAGGTTCGGGAGGGCATAATGAGCAGTTCTTC.

This CDR3 is CASSLEIQRGKNIQYF. CDR3 in DNA: TGTGCCAGCAGCTTGGAAATCCAGCGGGGCAAAAACATTCAGTACTTC. The chain couples TRBV5-8 to TRBJ2-4; 7 positions match TRBD2. V shed 0 bases, J shed 3 bases, and the junction held 6 bases outside the gene matches. Germline CDR1 reads SGHTS; CDR2 reads YDEGEE. The CDR3 is 16 residues long.

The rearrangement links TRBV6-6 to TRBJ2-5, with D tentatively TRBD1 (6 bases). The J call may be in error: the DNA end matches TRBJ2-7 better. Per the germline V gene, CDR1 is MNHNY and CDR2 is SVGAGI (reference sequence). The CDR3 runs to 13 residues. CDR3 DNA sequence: TGTGCCAGCAGTTTTATGCAGGGGTACGAGCAGTACTTC. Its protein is CASSFMQGYEQYF.